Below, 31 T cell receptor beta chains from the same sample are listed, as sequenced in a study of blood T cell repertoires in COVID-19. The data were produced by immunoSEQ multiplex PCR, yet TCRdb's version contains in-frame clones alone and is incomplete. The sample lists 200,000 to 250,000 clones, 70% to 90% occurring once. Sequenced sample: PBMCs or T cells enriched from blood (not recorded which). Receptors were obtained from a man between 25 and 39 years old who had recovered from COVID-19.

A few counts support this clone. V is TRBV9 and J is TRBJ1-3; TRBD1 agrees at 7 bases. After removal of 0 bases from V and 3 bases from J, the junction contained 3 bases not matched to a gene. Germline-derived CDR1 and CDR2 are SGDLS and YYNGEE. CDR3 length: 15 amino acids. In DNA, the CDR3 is TGTGCCAGCAGCGTAGCTGGGACAGATGGAAACACCATATATTTT. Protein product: CASSVAGTDGNTIYF.

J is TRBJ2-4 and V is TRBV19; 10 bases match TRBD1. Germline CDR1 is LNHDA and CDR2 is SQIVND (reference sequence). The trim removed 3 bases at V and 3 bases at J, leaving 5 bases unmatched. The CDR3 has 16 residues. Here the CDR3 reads CASSIGTGVGKNIQYF. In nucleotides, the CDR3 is TGTGCCAGTAGTATCGGGACAGGGGTAGGCAAAAACATTCAGTACTTC.

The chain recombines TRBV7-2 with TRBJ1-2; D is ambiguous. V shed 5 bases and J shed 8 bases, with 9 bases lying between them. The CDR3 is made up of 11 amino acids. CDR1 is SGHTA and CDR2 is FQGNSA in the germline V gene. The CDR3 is CASSPERGYTF. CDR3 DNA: TGTGCCAGCAGCCCCGAGAGGGGCTACACCTTC.

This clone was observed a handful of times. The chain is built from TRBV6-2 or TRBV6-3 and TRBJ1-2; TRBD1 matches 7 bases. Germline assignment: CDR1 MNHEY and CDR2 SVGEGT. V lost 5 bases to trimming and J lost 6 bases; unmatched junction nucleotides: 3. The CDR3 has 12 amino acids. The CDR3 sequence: CASSRGTDGYTF. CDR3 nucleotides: TGTGCCAGCAGTCGAGGGACAGATGGCTACACCTTC.

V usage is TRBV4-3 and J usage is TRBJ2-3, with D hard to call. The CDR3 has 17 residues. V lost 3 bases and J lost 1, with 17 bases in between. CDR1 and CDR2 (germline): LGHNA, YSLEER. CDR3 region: CASSQTTSVKGTDTQYF. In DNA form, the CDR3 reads TGCGCCAGCAGCCAGACAACCTCGGTCAAGGGCACAGATACGCAGTATTTT.

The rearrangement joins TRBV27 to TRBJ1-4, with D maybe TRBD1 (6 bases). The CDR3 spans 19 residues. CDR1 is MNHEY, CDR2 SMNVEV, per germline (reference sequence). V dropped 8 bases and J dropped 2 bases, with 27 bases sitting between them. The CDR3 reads CASPLGRQALESTNEKLFF. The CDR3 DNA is TGTGCCAGCCCCTTGGGGAGACAGGCCCTCGAGTCGACTAATGAAAAACTGTTTTTT.

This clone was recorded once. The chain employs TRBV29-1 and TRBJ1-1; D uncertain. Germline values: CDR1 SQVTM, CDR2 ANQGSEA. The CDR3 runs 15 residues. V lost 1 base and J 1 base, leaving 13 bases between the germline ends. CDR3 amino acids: CSVEAFYNQNTEAFF. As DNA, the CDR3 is TGCAGCGTTGAAGCATTTTACAACCAGAACACTGAAGCTTTCTTT.

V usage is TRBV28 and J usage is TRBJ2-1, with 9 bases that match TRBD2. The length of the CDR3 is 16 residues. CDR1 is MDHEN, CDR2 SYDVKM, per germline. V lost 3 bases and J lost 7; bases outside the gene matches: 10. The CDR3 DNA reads TGTGCCAGCAGTTTCGGCGGGCTAGCGGGACGTAATGAGCAGTTCTTC. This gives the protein CASSFGGLAGRNEQFF.

CDR3 in amino acids: CASMGQWNTEAFF. CDR3 sequence (DNA): TGTGCCAGCATGGGACAGTGGAACACTGAAGCTTTCTTT. J is TRBJ1-1 and V is TRBV2, with 7 bases that match TRBD1. This CDR3 has 13 amino acids. Trimming removed 7 bases from V and 1 base from J; junction bases left unmatched: 3. Germline V lookup: CDR1 SNHLY, CDR2 FYNNEI.

DNA of the CDR3: TGCGCCAGCAGTGAGCGACAGGGAGGACATACTGAAGCTTTCTTT. Protein: CASSERQGGHTEAFF. The gene calls are TRBV10-1 and TRBJ1-1, with 7 bases fitting TRBD1. CDR1 and CDR2 (germline): WNHNN, SYGVQD (reference sequence). Germline trimming cut 2 bases from V and 5 bases from J; bases unmatched to any gene: 8. This CDR3 comprises 15 residues.

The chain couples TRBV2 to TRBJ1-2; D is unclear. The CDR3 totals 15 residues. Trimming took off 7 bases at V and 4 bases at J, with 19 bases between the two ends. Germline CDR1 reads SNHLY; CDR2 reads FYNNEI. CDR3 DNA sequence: TGTGCCAGCAATCAGGACTACACACCGCGCTATGGCTACACCTTC. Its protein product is CASNQDYTPRYGYTF.

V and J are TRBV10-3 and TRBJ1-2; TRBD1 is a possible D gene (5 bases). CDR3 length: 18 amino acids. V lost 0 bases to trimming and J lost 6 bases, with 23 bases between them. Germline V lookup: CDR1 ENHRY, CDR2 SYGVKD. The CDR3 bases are TGTGCCATCAGTGAGTCGTCGCATTCGGGCTTTTTAGGGGATGGCTACACCTTC. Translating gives CAISESSHSGFLGDGYTF.

CDR3 protein: CASSPLAGADSPLHF. The CDR3 DNA reads TGTGCCAGCTCACCTTTGGCAGGGGCGGATTCACCCCTCCACTTT. The chain employs TRBV18 and TRBJ1-6; D may be TRBD1 (6 bases). Germline CDR1 is KGHSH and CDR2 is LQKENI. V was shortened by 3 bases and J by 8 bases, with 14 bases between the two germline ends. The CDR3 runs 15 residues.

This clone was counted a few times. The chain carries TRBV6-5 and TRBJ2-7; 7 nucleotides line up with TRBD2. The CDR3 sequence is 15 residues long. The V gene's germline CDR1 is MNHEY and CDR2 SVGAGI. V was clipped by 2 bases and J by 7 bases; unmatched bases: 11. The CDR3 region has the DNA TGTGCCAGCAGTTACATTTCTAGCGGACGTACGGAGCAGTACTTC. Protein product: CASSYISSGRTEQYF.

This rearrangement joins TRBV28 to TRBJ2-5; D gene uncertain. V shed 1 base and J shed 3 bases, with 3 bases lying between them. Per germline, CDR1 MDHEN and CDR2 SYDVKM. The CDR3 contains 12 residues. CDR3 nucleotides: TGTGCCAGCAGTTTATACAAAGAGACCCAGTACTTC. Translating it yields CASSLYKETQYF.

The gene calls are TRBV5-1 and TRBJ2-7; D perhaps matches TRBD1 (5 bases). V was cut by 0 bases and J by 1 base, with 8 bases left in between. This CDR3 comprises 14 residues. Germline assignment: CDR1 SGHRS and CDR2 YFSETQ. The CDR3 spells CASSLGSGSYEQYF. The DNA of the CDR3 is TGCGCCAGCAGCTTGGGTTCAGGGTCCTACGAGCAGTACTTC.

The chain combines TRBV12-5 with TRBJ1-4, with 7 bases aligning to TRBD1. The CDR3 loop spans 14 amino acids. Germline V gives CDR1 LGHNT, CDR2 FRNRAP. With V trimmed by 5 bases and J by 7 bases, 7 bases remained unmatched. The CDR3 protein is CASGPPTGSEKLFF. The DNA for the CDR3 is TGTGCTAGTGGTCCACCGACAGGGTCTGAAAAACTGTTTTTT. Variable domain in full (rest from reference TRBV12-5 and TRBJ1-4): DARVTQTPRHKVTEMGQEVTMRCQPILGHNTVFWYRQTMMQGLELLAYFRNRAPLDDSGMPKDRFSAEMPDATLATLKIQPSEPRDSAVYFCASGPPTGSEKLFFGSGTQLSVL.

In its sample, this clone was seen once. The CDR3 here is CASSWGLAGLNEQFF. In nucleotides, the CDR3 is TGTGCCAGCAGTTGGGGACTAGCGGGCCTCAATGAGCAGTTCTTC. This chain joins TRBV6-5 and TRBJ2-1; 12 bases agree with TRBD2. V dropped 4 bases and J dropped 6; count of bases not matched to a gene: 4. Germline loops: CDR1 MNHEY, CDR2 SVGAGI. The CDR3 loop spans 15 amino acids.

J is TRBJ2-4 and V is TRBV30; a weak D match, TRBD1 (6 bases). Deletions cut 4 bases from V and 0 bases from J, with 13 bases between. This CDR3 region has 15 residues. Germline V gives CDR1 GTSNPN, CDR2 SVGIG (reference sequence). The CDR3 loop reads CAWTHRDLAKNIQYF. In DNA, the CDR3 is TGTGCCTGGACACACAGGGACCTAGCCAAAAACATTCAGTACTTC.

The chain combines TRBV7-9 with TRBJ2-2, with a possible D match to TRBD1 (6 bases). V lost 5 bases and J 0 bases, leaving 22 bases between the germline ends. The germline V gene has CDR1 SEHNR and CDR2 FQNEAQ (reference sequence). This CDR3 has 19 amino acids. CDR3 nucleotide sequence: TGTGCCAGCAGCCAAAACACCCAGGGGTGGGGCGCGAACACCGGGGAGCTGTTTTTT. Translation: CASSQNTQGWGANTGELFF.

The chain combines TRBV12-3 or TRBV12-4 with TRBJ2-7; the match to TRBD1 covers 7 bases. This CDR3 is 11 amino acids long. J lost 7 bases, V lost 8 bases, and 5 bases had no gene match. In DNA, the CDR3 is TGTGCCAGCGGTACAGGGGAGGAGCAGTACTTC. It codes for CASGTGEEQYF.

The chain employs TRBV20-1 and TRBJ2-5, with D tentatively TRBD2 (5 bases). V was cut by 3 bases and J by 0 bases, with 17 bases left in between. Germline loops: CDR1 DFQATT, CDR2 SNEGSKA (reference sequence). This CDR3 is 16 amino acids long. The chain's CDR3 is CSASSIVALYQETQYF. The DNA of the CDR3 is TGCAGTGCTAGTTCTATAGTAGCGCTGTACCAAGAGACCCAGTACTTC.

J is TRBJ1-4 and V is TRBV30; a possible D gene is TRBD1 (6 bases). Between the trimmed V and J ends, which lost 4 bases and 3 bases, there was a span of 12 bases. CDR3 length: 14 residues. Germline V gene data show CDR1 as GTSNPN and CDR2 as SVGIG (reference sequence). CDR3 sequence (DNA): TGTGCCTGGACTTATGGGGGCCCTAATGAAAAACTGTTTTTT. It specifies CAWTYGGPNEKLFF.

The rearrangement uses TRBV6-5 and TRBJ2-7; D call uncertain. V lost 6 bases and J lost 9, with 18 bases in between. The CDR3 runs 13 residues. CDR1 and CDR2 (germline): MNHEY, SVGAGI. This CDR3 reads CASSPDSRRWQYF. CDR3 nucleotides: TGTGCCAGCAGCCCCGATAGCCGTAGGTGGCAGTACTTC.

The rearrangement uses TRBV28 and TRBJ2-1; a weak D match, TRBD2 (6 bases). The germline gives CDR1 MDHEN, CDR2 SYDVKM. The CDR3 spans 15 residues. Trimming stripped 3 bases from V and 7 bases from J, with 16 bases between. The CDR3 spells CASSFPGLKRNEQFF. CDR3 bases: TGTGCCAGCAGTTTTCCGGGACTCAAACGTAATGAGCAGTTCTTC.

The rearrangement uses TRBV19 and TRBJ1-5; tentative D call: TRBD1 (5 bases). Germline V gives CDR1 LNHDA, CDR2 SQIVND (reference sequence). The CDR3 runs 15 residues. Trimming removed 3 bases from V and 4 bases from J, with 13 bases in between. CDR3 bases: TGTGCCAGTAGTATTTTGGACACCTCAAATCAGCCCCAGCATTTT. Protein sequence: CASSILDTSNQPQHF.

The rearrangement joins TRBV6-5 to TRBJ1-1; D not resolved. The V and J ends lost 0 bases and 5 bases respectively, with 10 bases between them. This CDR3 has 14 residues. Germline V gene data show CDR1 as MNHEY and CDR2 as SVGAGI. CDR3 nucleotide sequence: TGTGCCAGCAGTTACTCCCAGACGGGGACTGAAGCTTTCTTT. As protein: CASSYSQTGTEAFF.

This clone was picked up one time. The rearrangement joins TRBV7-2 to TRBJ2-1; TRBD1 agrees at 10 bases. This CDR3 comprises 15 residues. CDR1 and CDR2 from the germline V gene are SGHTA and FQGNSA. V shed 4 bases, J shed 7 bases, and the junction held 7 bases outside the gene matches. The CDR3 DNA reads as TGTGCCAGCAGCTCCCGGGACAGGGGATGGAATGAGCAGTTCTTC. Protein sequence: CASSSRDRGWNEQFF. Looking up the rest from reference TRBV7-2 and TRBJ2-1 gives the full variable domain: GAGVSQSPSNKVTEKGKDVELRCDPISGHTALYWYRQSLGQGLEFLIYFQGNSAPDKSGLPSDRFSAERTGGSVSTLTIQRTQQEDSAVYLCASSSRDRGWNEQFFGPGTRLTVL.

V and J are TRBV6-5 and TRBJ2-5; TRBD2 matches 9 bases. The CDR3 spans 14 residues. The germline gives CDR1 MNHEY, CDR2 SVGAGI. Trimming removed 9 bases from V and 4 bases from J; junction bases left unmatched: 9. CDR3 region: CASKPGLAGETQYF. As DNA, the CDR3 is TGTGCCAGTAAACCGGGACTAGCCGGAGAGACCCAGTACTTC.

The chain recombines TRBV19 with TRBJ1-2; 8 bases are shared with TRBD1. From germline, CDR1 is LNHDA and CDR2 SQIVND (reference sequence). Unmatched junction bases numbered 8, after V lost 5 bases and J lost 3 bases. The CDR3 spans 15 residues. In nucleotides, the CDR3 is TGTGCCAGTAGTCCAGGGACAGGAGGGTACTATGGCTACACCTTC. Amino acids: CASSPGTGGYYGYTF.

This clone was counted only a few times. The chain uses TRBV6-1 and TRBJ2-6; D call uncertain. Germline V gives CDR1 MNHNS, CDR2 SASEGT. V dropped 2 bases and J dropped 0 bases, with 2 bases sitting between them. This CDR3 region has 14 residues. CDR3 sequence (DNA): TGTGCCAGCAGTGAACACTCTGGGGCCAACGTCCTGACTTTC. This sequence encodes CASSEHSGANVLTF.